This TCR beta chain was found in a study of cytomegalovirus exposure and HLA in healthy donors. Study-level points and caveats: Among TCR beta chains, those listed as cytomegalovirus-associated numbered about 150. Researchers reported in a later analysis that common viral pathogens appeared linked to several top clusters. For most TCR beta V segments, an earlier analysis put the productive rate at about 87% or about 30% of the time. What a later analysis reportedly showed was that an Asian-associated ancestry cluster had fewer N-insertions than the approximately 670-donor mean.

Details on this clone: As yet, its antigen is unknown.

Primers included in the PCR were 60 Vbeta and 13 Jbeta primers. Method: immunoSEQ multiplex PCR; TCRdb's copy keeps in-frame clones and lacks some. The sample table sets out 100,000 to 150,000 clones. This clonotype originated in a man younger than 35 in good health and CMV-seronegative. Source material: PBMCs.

Here the CDR3 DNA reads TGTGCCAGCAGCTGGGACACCGGCCCGCCGCATTTT. It specifies CASSWDTGPPHF. The rearrangement links TRBV7-2 to TRBJ1-5, with a tentative D call TRBD1 (6 bases). The CDR3 extends over 12 amino acids. V was clipped by 4 bases and J by 15 bases, with 16 bases between them. Germline V gives CDR1 SGHTA, CDR2 FQGNSA.